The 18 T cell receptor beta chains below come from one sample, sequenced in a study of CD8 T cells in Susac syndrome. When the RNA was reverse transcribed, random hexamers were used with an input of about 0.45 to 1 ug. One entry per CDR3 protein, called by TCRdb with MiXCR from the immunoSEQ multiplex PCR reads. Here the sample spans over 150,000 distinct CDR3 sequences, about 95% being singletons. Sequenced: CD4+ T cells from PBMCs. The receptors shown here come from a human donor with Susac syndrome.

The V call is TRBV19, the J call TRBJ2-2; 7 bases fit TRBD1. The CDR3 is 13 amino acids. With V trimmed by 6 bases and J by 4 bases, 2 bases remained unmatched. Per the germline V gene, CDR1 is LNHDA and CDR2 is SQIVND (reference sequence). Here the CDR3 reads CASRNRGTGELFF. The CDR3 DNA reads TGTGCCAGTAGAAACAGGGGCACCGGGGAGCTGTTTTTT. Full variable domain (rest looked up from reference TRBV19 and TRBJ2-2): DGGITQSPKYLFRKEGQNVTLSCEQNLNHDAMYWYRQDPGQGLRLIYYSQIVNDFQKGDIAEGYSVSREKKESFPLTVTSAQKNPTAFYLCASRNRGTGELFFGEGSRLTVL.

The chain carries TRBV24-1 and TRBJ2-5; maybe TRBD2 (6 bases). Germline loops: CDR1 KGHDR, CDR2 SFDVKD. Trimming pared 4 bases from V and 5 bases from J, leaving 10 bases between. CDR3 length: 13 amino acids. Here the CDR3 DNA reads TGTGCCACCAGTGAGACGGGAGCCGAGACCCAGTACTTC. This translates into CATSETGAETQYF.

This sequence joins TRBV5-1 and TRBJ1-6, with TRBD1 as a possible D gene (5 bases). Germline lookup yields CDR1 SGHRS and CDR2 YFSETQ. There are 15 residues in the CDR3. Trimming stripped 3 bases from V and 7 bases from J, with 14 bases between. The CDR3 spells CASSSWEPGNSPLHF. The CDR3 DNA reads TGCGCCAGCAGCTCGTGGGAACCAGGGAATTCACCCCTCCACTTT.

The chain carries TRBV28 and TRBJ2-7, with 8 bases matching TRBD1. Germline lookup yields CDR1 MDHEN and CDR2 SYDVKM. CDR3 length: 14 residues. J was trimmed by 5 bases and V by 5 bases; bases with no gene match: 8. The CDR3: CASSRRQGSNEQYF. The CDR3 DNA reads TGTGCCAGCAGTCGTCGACAGGGGAGCAACGAGCAGTACTTC.

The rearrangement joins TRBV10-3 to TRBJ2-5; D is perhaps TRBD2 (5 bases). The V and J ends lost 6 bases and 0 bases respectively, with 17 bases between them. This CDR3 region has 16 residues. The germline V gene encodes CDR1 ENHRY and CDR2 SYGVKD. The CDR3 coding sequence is TGTGCCATCAGCGGAATTGTGACTAATAACCAAGAGACCCAGTACTTC. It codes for CAISGIVTNNQETQYF.

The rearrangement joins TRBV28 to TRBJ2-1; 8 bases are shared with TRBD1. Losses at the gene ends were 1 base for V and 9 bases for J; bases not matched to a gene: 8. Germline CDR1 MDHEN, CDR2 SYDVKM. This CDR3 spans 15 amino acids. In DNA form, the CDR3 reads TGTGCCAGCAGTTTATTCCAGGGGGCCTTTGGTGAGCAGTTCTTC. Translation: CASSLFQGAFGEQFF.

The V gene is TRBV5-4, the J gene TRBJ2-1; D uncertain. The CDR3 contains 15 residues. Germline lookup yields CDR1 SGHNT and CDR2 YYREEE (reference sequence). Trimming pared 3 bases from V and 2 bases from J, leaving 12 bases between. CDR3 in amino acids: CASSWESGTYNEQFF. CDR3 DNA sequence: TGTGCCAGCAGCTGGGAATCTGGGACCTACAATGAGCAGTTCTTC.

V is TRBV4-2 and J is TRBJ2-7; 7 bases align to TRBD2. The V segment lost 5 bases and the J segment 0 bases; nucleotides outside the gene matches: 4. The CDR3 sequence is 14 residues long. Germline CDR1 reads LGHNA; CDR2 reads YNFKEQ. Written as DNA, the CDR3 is TGTGCCAGCAGCACTCGACTAGCCTCCTACGAGCAGTACTTC. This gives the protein CASSTRLASYEQYF.

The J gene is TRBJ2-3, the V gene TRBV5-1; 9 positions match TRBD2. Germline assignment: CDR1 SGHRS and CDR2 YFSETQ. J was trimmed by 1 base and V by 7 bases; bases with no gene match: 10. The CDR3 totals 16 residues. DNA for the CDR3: TGCGCCAGCCAAAGCGGGAGGACTATCCGCACAGATACGCAGTATTTT. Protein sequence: CASQSGRTIRTDTQYF.

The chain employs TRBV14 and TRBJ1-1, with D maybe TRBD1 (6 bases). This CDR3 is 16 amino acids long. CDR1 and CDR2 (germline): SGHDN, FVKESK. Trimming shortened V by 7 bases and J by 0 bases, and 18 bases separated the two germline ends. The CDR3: CASTAIQGPLNTEAFF. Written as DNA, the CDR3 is TGTGCCAGCACCGCGATTCAGGGGCCGCTGAACACTGAAGCTTTCTTT. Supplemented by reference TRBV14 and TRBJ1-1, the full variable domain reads EAGVTQFPSHSVIEKGQTVTLRCDPISGHDNLYWYRRVMGKEIKFLLHFVKESKQDESGMPNNRFLAERTGGTYSTLKVQPAELEDSGVYFCASTAIQGPLNTEAFFGQGTRLTVV.

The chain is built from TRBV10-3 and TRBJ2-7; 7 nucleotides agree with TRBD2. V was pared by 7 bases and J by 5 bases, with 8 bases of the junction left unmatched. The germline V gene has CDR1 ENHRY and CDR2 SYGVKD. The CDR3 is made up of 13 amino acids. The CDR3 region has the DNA TGTGCCATCAAACTCGGGACTACAGACGAGCAGTACTTC. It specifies CAIKLGTTDEQYF.

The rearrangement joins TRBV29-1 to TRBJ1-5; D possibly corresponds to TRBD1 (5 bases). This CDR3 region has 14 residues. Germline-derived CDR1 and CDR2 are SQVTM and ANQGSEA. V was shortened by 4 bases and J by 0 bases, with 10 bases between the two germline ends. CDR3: CSVATGNSNQPQHF. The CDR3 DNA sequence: TGCAGCGTTGCAACAGGCAATAGCAATCAGCCCCAGCATTTT.

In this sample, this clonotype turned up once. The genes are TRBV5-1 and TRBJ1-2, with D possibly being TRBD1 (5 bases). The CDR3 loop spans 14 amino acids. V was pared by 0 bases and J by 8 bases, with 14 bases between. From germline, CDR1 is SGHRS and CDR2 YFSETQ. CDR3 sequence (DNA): TGCGCCAGCAGCTTGGACGCAGGGCCTCGGGGCTACACCTTC. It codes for CASSLDAGPRGYTF.

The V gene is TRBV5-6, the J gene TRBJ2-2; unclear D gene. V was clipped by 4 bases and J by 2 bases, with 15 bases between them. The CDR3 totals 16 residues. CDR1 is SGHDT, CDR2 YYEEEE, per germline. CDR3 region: CASSQGLEANTGELFF. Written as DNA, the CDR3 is TGTGCCAGCAGCCAAGGCCTCGAGGCAAACACCGGGGAGCTGTTTTTT.

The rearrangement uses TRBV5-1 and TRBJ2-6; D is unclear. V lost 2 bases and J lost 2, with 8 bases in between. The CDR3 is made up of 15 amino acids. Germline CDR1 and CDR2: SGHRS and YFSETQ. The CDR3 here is CASSFVQAGANVLTF. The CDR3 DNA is TGCGCCAGCAGCTTTGTGCAGGCTGGGGCCAACGTCCTGACTTTC.

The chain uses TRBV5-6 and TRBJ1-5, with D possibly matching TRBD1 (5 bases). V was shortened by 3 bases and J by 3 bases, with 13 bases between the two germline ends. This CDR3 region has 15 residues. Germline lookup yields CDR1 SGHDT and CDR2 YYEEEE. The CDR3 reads CASSSREGINQPQHF. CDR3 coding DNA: TGTGCCAGCAGCTCTCGGGAGGGGATCAATCAGCCCCAGCATTTT.

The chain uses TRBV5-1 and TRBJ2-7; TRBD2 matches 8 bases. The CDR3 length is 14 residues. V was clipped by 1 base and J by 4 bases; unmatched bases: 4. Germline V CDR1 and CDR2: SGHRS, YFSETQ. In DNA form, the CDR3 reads TGCGCCAGCAGCTTGAGTAGCGGGGCGTACGAGCAGTACTTC. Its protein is CASSLSSGAYEQYF.

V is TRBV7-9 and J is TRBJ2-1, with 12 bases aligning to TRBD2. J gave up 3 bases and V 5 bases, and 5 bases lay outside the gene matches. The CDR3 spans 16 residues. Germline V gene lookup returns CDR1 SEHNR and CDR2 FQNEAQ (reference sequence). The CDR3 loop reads CASSTPGLAGYNEQFF. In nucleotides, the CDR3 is TGTGCCAGCAGCACTCCGGGACTAGCGGGCTACAATGAGCAGTTCTTC.